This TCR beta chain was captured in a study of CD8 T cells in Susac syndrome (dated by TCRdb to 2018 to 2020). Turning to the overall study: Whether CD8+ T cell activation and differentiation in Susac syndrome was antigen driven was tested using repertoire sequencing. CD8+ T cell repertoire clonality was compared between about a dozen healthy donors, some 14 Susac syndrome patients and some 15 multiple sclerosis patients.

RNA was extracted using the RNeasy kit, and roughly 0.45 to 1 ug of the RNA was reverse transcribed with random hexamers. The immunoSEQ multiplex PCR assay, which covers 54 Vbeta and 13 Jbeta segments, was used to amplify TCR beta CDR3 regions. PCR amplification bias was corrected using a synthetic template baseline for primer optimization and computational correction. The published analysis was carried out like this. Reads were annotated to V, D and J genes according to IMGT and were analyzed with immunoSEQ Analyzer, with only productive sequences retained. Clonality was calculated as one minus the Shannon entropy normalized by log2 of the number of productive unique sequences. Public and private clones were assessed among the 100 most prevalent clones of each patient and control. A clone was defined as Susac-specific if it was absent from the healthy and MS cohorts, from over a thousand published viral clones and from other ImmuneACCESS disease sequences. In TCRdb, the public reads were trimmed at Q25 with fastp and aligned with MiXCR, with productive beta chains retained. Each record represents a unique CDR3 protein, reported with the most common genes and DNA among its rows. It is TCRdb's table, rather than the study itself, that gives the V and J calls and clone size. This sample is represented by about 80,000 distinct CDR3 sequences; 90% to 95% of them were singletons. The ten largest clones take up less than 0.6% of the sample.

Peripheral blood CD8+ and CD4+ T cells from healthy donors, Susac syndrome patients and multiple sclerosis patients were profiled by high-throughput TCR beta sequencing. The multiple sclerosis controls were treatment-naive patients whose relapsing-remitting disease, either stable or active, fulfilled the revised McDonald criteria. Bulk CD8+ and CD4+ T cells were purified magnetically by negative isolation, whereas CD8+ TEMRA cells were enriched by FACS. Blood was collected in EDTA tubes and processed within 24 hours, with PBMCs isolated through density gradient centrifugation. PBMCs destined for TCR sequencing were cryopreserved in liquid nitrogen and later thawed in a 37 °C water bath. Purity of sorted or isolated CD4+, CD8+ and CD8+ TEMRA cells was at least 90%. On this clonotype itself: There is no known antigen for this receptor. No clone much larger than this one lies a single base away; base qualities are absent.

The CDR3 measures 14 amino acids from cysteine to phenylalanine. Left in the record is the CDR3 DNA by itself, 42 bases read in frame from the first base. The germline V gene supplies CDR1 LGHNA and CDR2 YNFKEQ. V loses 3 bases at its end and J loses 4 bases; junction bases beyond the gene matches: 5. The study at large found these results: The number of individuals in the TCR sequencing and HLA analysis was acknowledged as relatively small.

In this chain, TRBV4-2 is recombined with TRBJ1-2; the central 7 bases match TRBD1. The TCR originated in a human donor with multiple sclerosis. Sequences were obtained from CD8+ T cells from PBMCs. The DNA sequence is TGTGCCAGCAGCCAGACCACAGGGGCCTATGGCTACACCTTC. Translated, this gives CASSQTTGAYGYTF.